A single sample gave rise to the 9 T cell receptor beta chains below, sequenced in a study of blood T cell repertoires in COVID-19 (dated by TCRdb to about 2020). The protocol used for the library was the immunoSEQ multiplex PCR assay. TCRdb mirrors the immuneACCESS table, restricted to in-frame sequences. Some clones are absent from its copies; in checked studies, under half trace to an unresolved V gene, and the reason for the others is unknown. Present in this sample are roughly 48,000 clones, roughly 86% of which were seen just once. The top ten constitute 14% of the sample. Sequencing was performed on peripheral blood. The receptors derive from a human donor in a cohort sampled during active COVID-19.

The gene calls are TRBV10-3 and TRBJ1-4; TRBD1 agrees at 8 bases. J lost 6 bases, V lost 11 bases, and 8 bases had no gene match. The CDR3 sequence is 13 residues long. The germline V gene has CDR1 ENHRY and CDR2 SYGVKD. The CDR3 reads CAVPRGHDEKLFF. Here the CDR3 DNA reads TGTGCCGTACCCAGGGGGCATGATGAAAAACTGTTTTTT.

The CDR3 DNA follows: TGTGCCAGCAGCTTAGCAGGGGGCCGTGGCTACACCTTC. Protein: CASSLAGGRGYTF. The rearrangement links TRBV7-3 to TRBJ1-2, with 8 bases fitting TRBD1. Per the germline V gene, CDR1 is SGHTA and CDR2 is FQGTGA. This CDR3 region has 13 residues. After removal of 2 bases from V and 7 bases from J, the junction contained 3 bases not matched to a gene.

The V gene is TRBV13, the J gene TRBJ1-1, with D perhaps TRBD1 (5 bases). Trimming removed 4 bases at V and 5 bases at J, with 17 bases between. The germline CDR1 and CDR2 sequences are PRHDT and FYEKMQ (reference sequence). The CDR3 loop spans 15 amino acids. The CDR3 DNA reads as TGTGCCAGCAGCTCCCCGGGGGGGACCCAAACTGAAGCTTTCTTT. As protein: CASSSPGGTQTEAFF.

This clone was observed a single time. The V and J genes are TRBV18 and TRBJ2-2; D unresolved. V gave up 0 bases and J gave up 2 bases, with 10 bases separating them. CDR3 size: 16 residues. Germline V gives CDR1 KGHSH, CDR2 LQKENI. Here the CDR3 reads CASSPPYADNTGELFF. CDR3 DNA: TGTGCCAGCTCACCACCGTATGCAGATAACACCGGGGAGCTGTTTTTT.

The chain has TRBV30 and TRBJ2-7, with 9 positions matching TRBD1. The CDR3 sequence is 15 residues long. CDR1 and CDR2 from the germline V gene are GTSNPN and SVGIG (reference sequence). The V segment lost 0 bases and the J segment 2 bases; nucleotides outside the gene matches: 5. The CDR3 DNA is TGTGCCTGGAGTGTCGGGACAGGGATCCCCTACGAGCAGTACTTC. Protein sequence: CAWSVGTGIPYEQYF.

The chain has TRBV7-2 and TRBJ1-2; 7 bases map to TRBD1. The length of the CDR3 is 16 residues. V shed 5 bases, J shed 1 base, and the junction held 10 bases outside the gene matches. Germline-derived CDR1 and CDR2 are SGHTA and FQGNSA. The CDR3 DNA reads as TGTGCCAGCAGCAGAAGGACAGGCGGGGTTAACTATGGCTACACCTTC. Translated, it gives CASSRRTGGVNYGYTF.

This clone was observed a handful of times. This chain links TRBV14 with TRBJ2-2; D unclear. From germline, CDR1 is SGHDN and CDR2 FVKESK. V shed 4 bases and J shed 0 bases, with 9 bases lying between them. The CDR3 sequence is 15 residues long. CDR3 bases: TGTGCCAGCAGCCTTCCTACTACGAACACCGGGGAGCTGTTTTTT. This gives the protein CASSLPTTNTGELFF.

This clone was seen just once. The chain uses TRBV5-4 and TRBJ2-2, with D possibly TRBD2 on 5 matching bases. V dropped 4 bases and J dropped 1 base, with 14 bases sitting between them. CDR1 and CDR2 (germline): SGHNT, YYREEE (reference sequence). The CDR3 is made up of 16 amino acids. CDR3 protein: CASSRETGENTGELFF. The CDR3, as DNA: TGTGCCAGCAGCCGAGAAACCGGGGAGAACACCGGGGAGCTGTTTTTT.

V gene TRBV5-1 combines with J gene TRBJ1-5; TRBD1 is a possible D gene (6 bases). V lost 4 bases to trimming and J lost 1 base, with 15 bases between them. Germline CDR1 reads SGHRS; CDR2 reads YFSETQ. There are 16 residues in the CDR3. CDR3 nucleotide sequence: TGCGCCAGCAGCCTGACCCCCAGGGGAAGCAATCAGCCCCAGCATTTT. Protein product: CASSLTPRGSNQPQHF. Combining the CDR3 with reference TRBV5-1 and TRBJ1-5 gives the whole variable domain KAGVTQTPRYLIKTRGQQVTLSCSPISGHRSVSWYQQTPGQGLQFLFEYFSETQRNKGNFPGRFSGRQFSNSRSEMNVSTLELGDSALYLCASSLTPRGSNQPQHFGDGTRLSIL.